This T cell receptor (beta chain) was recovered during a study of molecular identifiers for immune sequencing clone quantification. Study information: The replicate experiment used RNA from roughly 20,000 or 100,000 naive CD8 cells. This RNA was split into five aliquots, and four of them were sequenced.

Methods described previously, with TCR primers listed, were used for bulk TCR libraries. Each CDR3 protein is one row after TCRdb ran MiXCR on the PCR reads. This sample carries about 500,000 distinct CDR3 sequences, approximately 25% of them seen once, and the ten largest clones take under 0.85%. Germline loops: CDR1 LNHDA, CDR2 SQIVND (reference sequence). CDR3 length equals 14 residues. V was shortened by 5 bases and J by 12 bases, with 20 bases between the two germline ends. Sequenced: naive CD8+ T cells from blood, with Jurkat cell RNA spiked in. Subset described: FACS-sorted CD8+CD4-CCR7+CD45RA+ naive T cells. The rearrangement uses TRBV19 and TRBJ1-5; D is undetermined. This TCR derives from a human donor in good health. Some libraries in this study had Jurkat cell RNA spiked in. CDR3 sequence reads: CASSPQSVHQNQHF. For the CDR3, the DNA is TGTGCCAGTAGTCCTCAGAGTGTACATCAGAACCAGCATTTT. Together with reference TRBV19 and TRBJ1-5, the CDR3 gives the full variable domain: DGGITQSPKYLFRKEGQNVTLSCEQNLNHDAMYWYRQDPGQGLRLIYYSQIVNDFQKGDIAEGYSVSREKKESFPLTVTSAQKNPTAFYLCASSPQSVHQNQHFGDGTRLSIL.